The 4 T cell receptor beta chains presented below share a single source sample, sequenced in a study of shared clonotypes between healthy human individuals. Produced via immunoSEQ multiplex PCR; TCRdb's table is partial and in-frame only. In the table there are around 1,100,000 clones, 60% to 85% of which are singletons. Sequencing input: memory CD4+ T cells from PBMCs. Subset given: CD45RA-negative fraction. The source is a man younger than 30 in good health. Some clones in this sample may be carry-over from other donors' samples.

This clone turned up a few times. The J gene is TRBJ1-2, the V gene TRBV27; unclear D gene. Germline CDR1 reads MNHEY; CDR2 reads SMNVEV (reference sequence). V was shortened by 3 bases and J by 6 bases, with 11 bases between the two germline ends. The CDR3 is 13 residues long. In nucleotides, the CDR3 is TGTGCCAGCAGTTTGACGTCCTGGGATGGCTACACCTTC. Its protein product is CASSLTSWDGYTF.

The table lists this clone with a few counts. The same CDR3 also results from other DNA sequences found in this sample. The chain is built from TRBV18 and TRBJ2-5; D gene ambiguous. The V gene lost 2 bases and the J gene lost 4 bases, with 5 bases spanning the gap. The CDR3 runs to 12 residues. CDR1 is KGHSH and CDR2 is LQKENI in the germline V gene. The CDR3 DNA is TGTGCCAGCTCACCAGCCGGAGAGACCCAGTACTTC. Its translation is CASSPAGETQYF.

The chain employs TRBV11-2 and TRBJ2-5; D not certain. The CDR3 is 13 residues long. Trimming took off 0 bases at V and 5 bases at J, with 7 bases between the two ends. Germline values: CDR1 SGHAT, CDR2 FQNNGV. The CDR3 DNA reads TGTGCCAGCAGCTTAGATAGCAAGGAGACCCAGTACTTC. This gives the protein CASSLDSKETQYF.

This clone was found many times. The V and J genes are TRBV7-9 and TRBJ2-7; 9 positions agree with TRBD1. The CDR3 loop spans 18 amino acids. Germline V gene sequence: CDR1 SEHNR, CDR2 FQNEAQ (reference sequence). V gave up 4 bases and J gave up 0 bases; unmatched junction bases: 13. As DNA, the CDR3 is TGTGCCAGCAGCTCGAGGAGGCCGGGACAGGGCGTCTCCTACGAGCAGTACTTC. Its protein is CASSSRRPGQGVSYEQYF.